What follows is one T cell receptor (beta chain) and its context. The data originate from a study of blood T cell repertoires in COVID-19. Sequencing was performed with immunoSEQ multiplex PCR; in TCRdb, only in-frame clones are kept and a portion is missing. Counted here are just over 300,000 clones, nearly 90% occurring once; the ten biggest clones make up 3.5% to 4.5%. Germline CDR1 SGHNT, CDR2 YYREEE (reference sequence). This CDR3 contains 19 residues. The V segment lost 0 bases and the J segment 3 bases; nucleotides outside the gene matches: 13. The sequence derives from a woman in her late teens or twenties with acute COVID-19. The V and J genes are TRBV5-4 and TRBJ2-3; 10 bases map to TRBD2. Sample: PBMCs or T cells enriched from blood (not recorded which). The CDR3 DNA reads TGTGCCAGCAGCTTGGGGGAACTCCTAGCGGGAGAAGATACAGATACGCAGTATTTT. Its translation: CASSLGELLAGEDTDTQYF.